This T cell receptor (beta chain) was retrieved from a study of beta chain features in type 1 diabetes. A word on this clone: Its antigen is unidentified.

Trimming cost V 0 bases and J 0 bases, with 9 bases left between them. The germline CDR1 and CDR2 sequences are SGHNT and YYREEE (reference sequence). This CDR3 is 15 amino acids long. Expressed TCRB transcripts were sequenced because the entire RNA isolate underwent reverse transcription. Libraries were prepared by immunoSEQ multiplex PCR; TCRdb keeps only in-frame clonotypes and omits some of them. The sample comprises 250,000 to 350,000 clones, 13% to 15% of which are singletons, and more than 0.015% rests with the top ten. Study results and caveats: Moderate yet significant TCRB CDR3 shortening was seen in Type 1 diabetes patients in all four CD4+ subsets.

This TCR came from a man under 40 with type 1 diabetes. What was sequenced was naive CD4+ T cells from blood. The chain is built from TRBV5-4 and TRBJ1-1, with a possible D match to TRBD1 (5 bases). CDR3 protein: CASSLVGALNTEAFF. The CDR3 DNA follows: TGTGCCAGCAGCTTGGTTGGGGCTTTGAACACTGAAGCTTTCTTT.